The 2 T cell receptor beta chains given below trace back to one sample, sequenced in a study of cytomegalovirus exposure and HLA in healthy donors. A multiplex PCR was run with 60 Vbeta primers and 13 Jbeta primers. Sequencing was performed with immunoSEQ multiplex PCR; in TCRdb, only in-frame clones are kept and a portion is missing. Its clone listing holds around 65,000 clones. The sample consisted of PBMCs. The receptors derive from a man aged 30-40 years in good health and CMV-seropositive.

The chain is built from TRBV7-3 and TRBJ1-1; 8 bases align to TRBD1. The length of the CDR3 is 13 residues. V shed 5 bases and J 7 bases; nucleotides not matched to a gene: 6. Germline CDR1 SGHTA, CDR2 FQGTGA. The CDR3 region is CASSLQGADEAFF. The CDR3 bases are TGTGCCAGCAGCCTTCAGGGGGCTGATGAAGCTTTCTTT.

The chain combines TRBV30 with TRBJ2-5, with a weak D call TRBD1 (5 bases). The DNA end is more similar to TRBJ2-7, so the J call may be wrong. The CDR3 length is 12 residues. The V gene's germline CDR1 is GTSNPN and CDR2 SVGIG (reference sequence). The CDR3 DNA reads TGTGCCTGGGGGGCGACACTCTACGAGCAGTACTTC. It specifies CAWGATLYEQYF.